Listed below are T cell receptor beta chains from one sample, sequenced in a study of Ad26.COV2.S vaccination and SARS-CoV-2 variants. Generated by immunoSEQ multiplex PCR, the TCRdb table keeps only in-frame clones and is missing some. The top ten hold more than 3% of the sample, which has about 410,000 clones, less than 90% seen once. The starting material was peripheral blood, obtained in a trial of Ad26.COV2.S vaccine versus placebo. Every receptor here comes from a person between 18 and 65 years old who received the Ad26.COV2.S COVID-19 vaccine or a placebo. CDR3s include the opening cysteine and the closing phenylalanine or tryptophan. Fields, in order: V gene, J gene, D gene, clone size, CDR3 protein, CDR3 DNA. A D gene is named only where the DNA matches it firmly. A row's size may be missing; if present it is once, few, many or a size class.

TRBV12-3/TRBV12-4	TRBJ1-2	TRBD1	.	CASSSTGAYGYTF	TGTGCCAGCAGTTCCACAGGGGCCTATGGCTACACCTTC
TRBV5-4	TRBJ1-2	.	.	CASSAGRRQHTF	TGTGCCAGCAGCGCGGGACGGCGGCAACACACCTTC
TRBV7-6	TRBJ2-7	.	.	CASSFSGGREGNEQYF	TGTGCCAGCAGCTTTTCCGGGGGGCGCGAAGGGAACGAGCAGTACTTC
TRBV7-2	TRBJ1-2	TRBD1	.	CASSLAPGQRNYGYTF	TGTGCCAGCAGCTTGGCACCGGGACAGAGAAACTATGGCTACACCTTC
TRBV5-4	TRBJ1-1	.	.	CASSIRRERINTEAFF	TGTGCCAGCAGCATAAGGCGGGAGAGGATAAACACTGAAGCTTTCTTT
TRBV11-2	TRBJ2-7	.	.	CASSKRGGSYEQYF	TGTGCCAGCAGTAAACGGGGCGGTTCCTACGAGCAGTACTTC
TRBV12-3/TRBV12-4	TRBJ1-1	.	.	CASSSTINLEAFF	TGTGCCAGCAGTTCGACAATCAACCTTGAAGCTTTCTTT
TRBV7-9	TRBJ2-1	.	.	CASSLTEKLLNNEQFF	TGTGCCAGCAGCCTTACGGAGAAACTTCTTAACAATGAGCAGTTCTTC
TRBV6-5	TRBJ2-2	.	.	CASRQRPTGPGELFF	TGTGCCAGCCGACAACGTCCCACGGGGCCCGGGGAGCTGTTTTTT
TRBV30	TRBJ2-7	.	once	CAWVDSYEQYF	TGTGCCTGGGTTGACTCCTACGAGCAGTACTTC
TRBV4-3	TRBJ1-1	.	.	CASSQDVENTEAFF	TGCGCCAGCAGCCAAGATGTTGAGAACACTGAAGCTTTCTTT
TRBV27	TRBJ1-2	.	.	CASSLGGSGYTF	TGTGCCAGCAGTTTGGGTGGGTCTGGCTACACCTTC
TRBV4-2	TRBJ1-4	.	.	CASSYLDSATNEKLFF	TGTGCCAGCAGTTATTTAGACAGTGCAACTAATGAAAAACTGTTTTTT
TRBV18	TRBJ1-1	.	.	CASSTVSEAFF	TGTGCCAGCTCTACCGTTTCTGAAGCTTTCTTT
TRBV19	TRBJ1-6	.	.	CASSFRGAYNSPLHF	TGTGCCAGTTCCTTTCGGGGGGCCTATAATTCACCCCTCCACTTT
TRBV20-1	TRBJ2-7	TRBD2	.	CSARGHGGSYEQYF	TGCAGTGCTCGTGGACACGGGGGGTCCTACGAGCAGTACTTC
TRBV29-1	TRBJ1-1	.	once	CSVDRPGGTEAFF	TGCAGCGTTGATCGCCCCGGGGGCACTGAAGCTTTCTTT
TRBV18	TRBJ1-5	.	once	CASSPGQGNQPQHF	TGTGCCAGCTCACCAGGGCAAGGGAATCAGCCCCAGCATTTT
TRBV3-1/TRBV3-2	TRBJ2-1	.	.	CASSLRADEQFF	TGTGCCAGCAGCCTTCGTGCGGATGAGCAGTTCTTC
TRBV5-4	TRBJ2-2	.	.	CASSFDEAGELFF	TGTGCCAGCAGCTTCGACGAGGCCGGGGAGCTGTTTTTT
TRBV11-3	TRBJ2-2	TRBD2	.	CASSPATAGESAGELFF	TGTGCCAGCAGCCCGGCAACGGCGGGGGAGTCTGCCGGGGAGCTGTTTTTT
TRBV5-1	TRBJ2-2	.	.	CASSLISARELFF	TGCGCCAGCAGCTTGATCTCTGCTAGGGAGCTGTTTTTT
TRBV20-1	TRBJ1-1	.	few	CGYLRTEAFF	TGCGGGTACCTCCGGACTGAAGCTTTCTTT
TRBV10-1	TRBJ2-7	TRBD2	few	CASSESGASSYEQYF	TGCGCCAGCAGTGAGAGCGGGGCCAGCTCCTACGAGCAGTACTTC
TRBV5-4	TRBJ1-4	TRBD1	.	CASSLDPGGKLFF	TGTGCCAGCAGCTTGGATCCAGGGGGAAAACTGTTTTTT
TRBV12-3/TRBV12-4	TRBJ2-3	.	once	CASSLGDTQYF	TGTGCCAGCAGTCTGGGGGATACGCAGTATTTT
TRBV24-1	TRBJ2-5	.	.	CATSDSGSILQETQYF	TGTGCCACCAGTGATTCGGGCAGTATTCTCCAAGAGACCCAGTACTTC
TRBV5-6	TRBJ1-3	.	.	CASSFWGYSGNTIYF	TGTGCCAGCAGCTTTTGGGGTTACTCTGGAAACACCATATATTTT
TRBV3-1/TRBV3-2	TRBJ2-3	TRBD2	.	CASSQVPAGALGGTDTQYF	TGTGCCAGCAGCCAAGTCCCAGCGGGGGCCTTAGGCGGCACAGATACGCAGTATTTT
TRBV3-1/TRBV3-2	TRBJ2-1	.	.	CASSQVGGGLNNEQFF	TGTGCCAGCAGCCAAGTGGGAGGGGGCCTAAACAATGAGCAGTTCTTC
TRBV5-1	TRBJ2-2	.	.	CASSLGIPTGELFF	TGCGCCAGCAGCTTAGGGATCCCAACCGGGGAGCTGTTTTTT
TRBV29-1	TRBJ1-5	.	.	CSVAGAGQPQHF	TGCAGCGTTGCAGGGGCCGGGCAGCCCCAGCATTTT
TRBV4-1	TRBJ2-3	.	.	CASSQDRATDTQYF	TGCGCCAGCAGCCAAGATAGGGCGACAGATACGCAGTATTTT
TRBV27	TRBJ2-7	.	few	CASSLWWGEREQYF	TGTGCCAGCAGTTTATGGTGGGGGGAACGCGAGCAGTACTTC
TRBV5-6	TRBJ1-3	.	once	CASSLRSFSGNTIYF	TGTGCCAGCAGCTTGAGATCCTTCTCTGGAAACACCATATATTTT
TRBV6-5	TRBJ1-2	TRBD1	.	CASSYSTGVLDGYTF	TGTGCCAGCAGTTACTCGACAGGGGTTCTAGATGGCTACACCTTC
TRBV6-5	TRBJ1-4	.	.	CASSYGFGDEKLFF	TGTGCCAGCAGTTACGGTTTTGGTGACGAAAAACTGTTTTTT
TRBV29-1	TRBJ1-6	.	few	CSVRILQNSPLHF	TGCAGCGTTAGGATTTTGCAGAATTCACCCCTCCACTTT
TRBV19	TRBJ2-7	.	.	CASSIGAGQARYEQYF	TGTGCCAGTAGTATAGGCGCGGGTCAGGCCAGATACGAGCAGTACTTC
TRBV12-3/TRBV12-4	TRBJ1-3	.	.	CASSSGNTIYF	TGTGCCAGCAGCTCTGGAAACACCATATATTTT
TRBV3-1/TRBV3-2	TRBJ1-3	TRBD1	.	CASSLYRDSSGNTIYF	TGTGCCAGCAGCCTTTACCGGGACAGCTCTGGAAACACCATATATTTT
TRBV11-2	TRBJ1-2	.	.	CASSSLAEAGRISDYGYTF	TGTGCCAGCAGCTCGTTAGCTGAGGCAGGGAGGATTTCTGACTATGGCTACACCTTC
TRBV20-1	TRBJ1-1	.	.	CSAAWGTEAFF	TGCAGTGCAGCCTGGGGCACTGAAGCTTTCTTT
TRBV6-5	TRBJ1-2	TRBD1	.	CASSSTGIDYGYTF	TGTGCCAGCAGTTCGACAGGGATCGACTATGGCTACACCTTC
TRBV14	TRBJ1-1	TRBD1	.	CASQGATEAFF	TGTGCCAGCCAGGGGGCAACTGAAGCTTTCTTT
TRBV4-3	TRBJ2-3	TRBD2	.	CASSQDSTSGGADTQYF	TGCGCCAGCAGCCAAGATTCGACTAGCGGGGGGGCTGATACGCAGTATTTT
TRBV18	TRBJ1-5	TRBD1	.	CASSSGQGANQPQHF	TGTGCCAGCTCCTCGGGACAGGGGGCGAATCAGCCCCAGCATTTT
TRBV5-1	TRBJ2-1	.	.	CASSLTGTSSYNEQFF	TGCGCCAGCAGCCTAACCGGGACCTCGTCCTACAATGAGCAGTTCTTC
TRBV12-3/TRBV12-4	TRBJ1-2	TRBD1	.	CASTEGQGYGYTF	TGTGCCAGCACCGAAGGACAGGGCTATGGCTACACCTTC
TRBV12-5	TRBJ1-1	.	.	CASGLVNMNTEAFF	TGTGCTAGTGGTTTGGTTAATATGAACACTGAAGCTTTCTTT
TRBV5-8	TRBJ1-5	.	.	CASSVTTGAYSNQPQHF	TGTGCCAGCAGCGTAACTACGGGAGCTTATAGCAATCAGCCCCAGCATTTT
TRBV5-5	TRBJ1-6	.	few	CASSLEAEESLHF	TGTGCCAGCAGCTTGGAGGCGGAGGAGAGCCTCCACTTT
TRBV5-1	TRBJ1-2	.	.	CASSLVSSNYGYTF	TGCGCCAGCAGCTTGGTGTCAAGCAACTATGGCTACACCTTC
TRBV19	TRBJ1-2	.	.	CAEAIGGDHYGYTF	TGTGCCGAAGCGATTGGAGGGGATCACTATGGCTACACCTTC